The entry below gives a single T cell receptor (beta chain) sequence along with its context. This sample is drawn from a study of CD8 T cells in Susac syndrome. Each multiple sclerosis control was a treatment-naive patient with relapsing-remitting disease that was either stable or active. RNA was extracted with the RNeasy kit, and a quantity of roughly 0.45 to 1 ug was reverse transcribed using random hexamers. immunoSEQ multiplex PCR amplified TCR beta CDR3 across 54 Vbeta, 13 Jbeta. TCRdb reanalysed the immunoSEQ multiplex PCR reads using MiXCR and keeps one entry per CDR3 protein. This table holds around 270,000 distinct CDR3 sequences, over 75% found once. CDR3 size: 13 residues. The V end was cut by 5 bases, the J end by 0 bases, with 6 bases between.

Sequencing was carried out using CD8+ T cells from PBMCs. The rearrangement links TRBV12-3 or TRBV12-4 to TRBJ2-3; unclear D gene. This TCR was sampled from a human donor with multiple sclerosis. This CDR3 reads CASSKDSTDTQYF. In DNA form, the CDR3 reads TGTGCCAGCAGTAAAGACAGCACAGATACGCAGTATTTT.